The 29 T cell receptor beta chains presented below share a single source sample, sequenced in a study of shared clonotypes between healthy human individuals. Generated by immunoSEQ multiplex PCR, the TCRdb table keeps only in-frame clones and is missing some. Seen here are approximately 530,000 clones, roughly 95% observed once, and the top ten hold around 0.066%. What was sequenced was naive CD4+ T cells sorted from blood. Regarding subset: CD45RA+ positively selected. These receptors were taken from a woman in her twenties or thirties in good health.

V usage is TRBV14 and J usage is TRBJ2-5; D uncertain. In germline, CDR1 is SGHDN, CDR2 FVKESK. The germline V and J ends were trimmed by 3 bases and 4 bases, with 12 bases remaining between them. The CDR3 consists of 14 residues. The CDR3 DNA reads as TGTGCCAGCAGCCAGATGGGCTCGGGAGAGACCCAGTACTTC. Translation gives CASSQMGSGETQYF.

The J gene is TRBJ1-4, the V gene TRBV30; no reliable D call. The CDR3 sequence is 12 residues long. Trimming cost V 0 bases and J 8 bases, with 7 bases left between them. From germline, CDR1 is GTSNPN and CDR2 SVGIG (reference sequence). In DNA, the CDR3 is TGTGCCTGGAGTGTACGCGGGGAAAAACTGTTTTTT. Residues: CAWSVRGEKLFF.

The chain is built from TRBV5-1 and TRBJ2-1, with 12 bases that match TRBD2. The CDR3 sequence is 15 residues long. The germline V gene encodes CDR1 SGHRS and CDR2 YFSETQ. The V and J ends lost 2 bases and 6 bases, in that order; junction bases with no gene match: 3. For the CDR3, the DNA is TGCGCCAGCAGCTTATCTAGCGGGAGGGCCAATGAGCAGTTCTTC. It encodes CASSLSSGRANEQFF.

V is TRBV2 and J is TRBJ2-7, with TRBD1 identical over 12 bases. The V segment lost 6 bases and the J segment 13 bases; nucleotides outside the gene matches: 7. The CDR3 has 12 residues. The germline V gene has CDR1 SNHLY and CDR2 FYNNEI. CDR3: CASRGDRGPPYF. The CDR3, as DNA: TGTGCCAGCAGGGGGGACAGGGGGCCCCCCTACTTC.

The rearrangement links TRBV5-1 to TRBJ1-2; D not certain. Germline V CDR1 and CDR2: SGHRS, YFSETQ. This CDR3 spans 15 amino acids. With 3 bases removed from V and 2 bases from J, the gap between germline ends came to 14 bases. CDR3 sequence reads: CASSSRYGRNYGYTF. CDR3 in DNA: TGCGCCAGCAGCTCACGATACGGCAGAAACTATGGCTACACCTTC.

The rearrangement joins TRBV2 to TRBJ2-1; D is unclear. Germline values: CDR1 SNHLY, CDR2 FYNNEI. The CDR3 contains 15 residues. V dropped 2 bases and J dropped 8 bases, with 16 bases sitting between them. CDR3 protein: CASSEQYSRSHEQFF. The CDR3 DNA reads TGTGCCAGCAGTGAACAGTACTCGCGGAGCCATGAGCAGTTCTTC.

V usage is TRBV30 and J usage is TRBJ2-1; 11 nucleotides agree with TRBD2. CDR3 length: 16 residues. V shed 1 base, J shed 6 bases, and the junction held 8 bases outside the gene matches. CDR1 and CDR2 from the germline V gene are GTSNPN and SVGIG (reference sequence). Written as DNA, the CDR3 is TGTGCCTGGAGTGAGGAGGGACTAGCGGCCCCCAATGAGCAGTTCTTC. Amino acids: CAWSEEGLAAPNEQFF.

V usage is TRBV14 and J usage is TRBJ1-1, with 7 bases matching TRBD1. This CDR3 has 13 residues. Germline lookup yields CDR1 SGHDN and CDR2 FVKESK. The J segment lost 8 bases and the V segment lost 4 bases, leaving 7 bases of the junction unmatched. CDR3 in DNA: TGTGCCAGCAGCCGTCGACAGGGCTCAGAAGCTTTCTTT. It encodes CASSRRQGSEAFF. Full variable domain (missing parts from reference TRBV14 and TRBJ1-1): EAGVTQFPSHSVIEKGQTVTLRCDPISGHDNLYWYRRVMGKEIKFLLHFVKESKQDESGMPNNRFLAERTGGTYSTLKVQPAELEDSGVYFCASSRRQGSEAFFGQGTRLTVV.

This sequence joins TRBV5-1 and TRBJ1-5, with 7 bases that match TRBD1. The CDR3 spans 14 residues. CDR1 SGHRS and CDR2 YFSETQ come from the germline V gene. Trimming took 2 bases from V and 7 from J; bases not matched to a gene: 6. The CDR3 sequence: CASSLTGEGQPQHF. The CDR3 DNA reads as TGCGCCAGCAGCTTAACAGGGGAAGGCCAGCCCCAGCATTTT.

The chain has TRBV18 and TRBJ2-7; D unclear. Trimming took 5 bases from V and 0 from J, leaving 14 bases between them. Per the germline V gene, CDR1 is KGHSH and CDR2 is LQKENI. The CDR3 sequence is 15 residues long. The DNA of the CDR3 is TGTGCCAGCTCATCTTCGTTGGGAAGCTCCTACGAGCAGTACTTC. This sequence encodes CASSSSLGSSYEQYF.

Remarks on this clone: Within the sample, other DNA sequences also encode this same CDR3. This chain connects TRBV5-1 to TRBJ2-7; no clear D gene. Germline V lookup: CDR1 SGHRS, CDR2 YFSETQ. The CDR3 has 12 residues. V lost 0 bases and J 3 bases, leaving 4 bases between the germline ends. In DNA form, the CDR3 reads TGCGCCAGCAGCTTGGATTTCTACGAGCAGTACTTC. As protein: CASSLDFYEQYF.

The chain links TRBV18 to TRBJ2-5; a weak D match, TRBD2 (5 bases). Trimming left V 0 bases short and J 1 base short, with 6 bases between. The CDR3 extends over 14 amino acids. The germline V gene has CDR1 KGHSH and CDR2 LQKENI. The CDR3 reads CASSPPAGQETQYF. CDR3 DNA: TGTGCCAGCTCACCACCGGCGGGCCAAGAGACCCAGTACTTC. Full variable domain (rest looked up from reference TRBV18 and TRBJ2-5): NAGVMQNPRHLVRRRGQEARLRCSPMKGHSHVYWYRQLPEEGLKFMVYLQKENIIDESGMPKERFSAEFPKEGPSILRIQQVVRGDSAAYFCASSPPAGQETQYFGPGTRLLVL.

The chain couples TRBV5-4 to TRBJ2-1; D is unresolved. Germline CDR1 is SGHNT and CDR2 is YYREEE (reference sequence). The CDR3 spans 15 residues. The V end lost 2 bases, the J end lost 5 bases, and 14 bases lay between the germline ends. The CDR3 DNA reads as TGTGCCAGCAGCTTAGAGCTACTACCTAACAATGAGCAGTTCTTC. Translating gives CASSLELLPNNEQFF.

This clone has just one count. J is TRBJ1-4 and V is TRBV18, with D possibly being TRBD1 (5 bases). Trimming shortened V by 4 bases and J by 5 bases, and 17 bases separated the two germline ends. CDR3 length: 16 residues. Germline V gives CDR1 KGHSH, CDR2 LQKENI. The CDR3 is CASSLNTGTENEKLFF. As DNA, the CDR3 is TGTGCCAGCTCACTCAACACCGGGACGGAGAATGAAAAACTGTTTTTT. Supplemented by reference TRBV18 and TRBJ1-4, the full variable domain reads NAGVMQNPRHLVRRRGQEARLRCSPMKGHSHVYWYRQLPEEGLKFMVYLQKENIIDESGMPKERFSAEFPKEGPSILRIQQVVRGDSAAYFCASSLNTGTENEKLFFGSGTQLSVL.

The V and J genes are TRBV19 and TRBJ2-3; the match to TRBD2 covers 11 bases. CDR1 and CDR2 (germline): LNHDA, SQIVND (reference sequence). V shed 5 bases and J 4 bases; nucleotides not matched to a gene: 5. The CDR3 runs 15 residues. The CDR3 region has the DNA TGTGCCAGTAGTTCCGTTAGCGGGAGGGCAGATACGCAGTATTTT. Its protein is CASSSVSGRADTQYF.

This clone was observed once. The V call is TRBV7-9, the J call TRBJ2-7; 7 bases are shared with TRBD1. The CDR3 length is 17 residues. The V and J ends lost 2 bases and 2 bases, in that order; junction bases with no gene match: 12. Germline V lookup: CDR1 SEHNR, CDR2 FQNEAQ (reference sequence). The CDR3 reads CASSLFLVRDRAYEQYF. The CDR3 DNA follows: TGTGCCAGCAGCTTATTCTTAGTTCGGGACAGAGCCTACGAGCAGTACTTC. The variable domain in full, with the rest retrieved from reference TRBV7-9 and TRBJ2-7, is DTGVSQNPRHKITKRGQNVTFRCDPISEHNRLYWYRQTLGQGPEFLTYFQNEAQLEKSRLLSDRFSAERPKGSFSTLEIQRTEQGDSAMYLCASSLFLVRDRAYEQYFGPGTRLTVT.

V gene TRBV28 combines with J gene TRBJ2-1; no reliable D call. Between the trimmed V and J ends, which lost 3 bases and 9 bases, there was a span of 15 bases. CDR1 and CDR2 (germline): MDHEN, SYDVKM. CDR3 size: 14 residues. The DNA of the CDR3 is TGTGCCAGCAGTTTTTTAGAATTAGCAGGTGAGCAGTTCTTC. Its translation is CASSFLELAGEQFF. The whole variable domain, filled in from reference TRBV28 and TRBJ2-1, reads DVKVTQSSRYLVKRTGEKVFLECVQDMDHENMFWYRQDPGLGLRLIYFSYDVKMKEKGDIPEGYSVSREKKERFSLILESASTNQTSMYLCASSFLELAGEQFFGPGTRLTVL.

This chain joins TRBV11-2 and TRBJ2-6; weak D call: TRBD1 (6 bases). Germline assignment: CDR1 SGHAT and CDR2 FQNNGV. Trimming removed 3 bases from V and 3 bases from J, with 15 bases in between. The CDR3 sequence is 17 residues long. DNA of the CDR3: TGTGCCAGCAGCTTTGGCTTAGGGGGTGGTGGGGCCAACGTCCTGACTTTC. This encodes CASSFGLGGGGANVLTF.

This sequence joins TRBV29-1 and TRBJ2-1, with 8 bases that match TRBD2. This CDR3 has 16 amino acids. Unmatched junction bases numbered 6, after V lost 1 base and J lost 1 base. The germline CDR1 and CDR2 sequences are SQVTM and ANQGSEA. The CDR3 reads CSVEVGERESYNEQFF. The CDR3 DNA follows: TGCAGCGTTGAAGTGGGGGAGCGGGAGTCCTACAATGAGCAGTTCTTC.

The chain recombines TRBV5-1 with TRBJ2-3; 7 bases match TRBD2. The CDR3 is 13 residues long. The V and J ends lost 7 bases and 14 bases, in that order; junction bases with no gene match: 16. Germline V gene lookup returns CDR1 SGHRS and CDR2 YFSETQ. The CDR3 DNA reads TGCGCCAGCCGTGATGTAACGGGAGGCCAGGGGTATTTT. Translating it yields CASRDVTGGQGYF. The whole variable domain, filled in from reference TRBV5-1 and TRBJ2-3, reads KAGVTQTPRYLIKTRGQQVTLSCSPISGHRSVSWYQQTPGQGLQFLFEYFSETQRNKGNFPGRFSGRQFSNSRSEMNVSTLELGDSALYLCASRDVTGGQGYFGPGTRLTVL.

V is TRBV28 and J is TRBJ2-5; D gene uncertain. This CDR3 spans 11 amino acids. The germline gives CDR1 MDHEN, CDR2 SYDVKM. V was trimmed by 6 bases and J by 5 bases, leaving 7 bases between them. The CDR3 DNA reads as TGTGCCAGCAGACATAGGGAGACCCAGTACTTC. This translates into CASRHRETQYF.

This clone occurred once. This chain connects TRBV5-8 to TRBJ1-1, with TRBD1 as a possible D gene (6 bases). This CDR3 is built from 16 residues. Germline V CDR1 and CDR2: SGHTS, YDEGEE. V was trimmed by 4 bases and J by 1 base, leaving 17 bases between them. CDR3 DNA sequence: TGTGCCAGCAGCCAATCCCTGGGAGGGGGGAACACTGAAGCTTTCTTT. Its protein is CASSQSLGGGNTEAFF.

V and J are TRBV4-1 and TRBJ2-1, with D tentatively TRBD2 (6 bases). Trimming shortened V by 0 bases and J by 5 bases, and 20 bases separated the two germline ends. Germline V CDR1 and CDR2: MGHRA, YSYEKL. The CDR3 runs 18 residues. CDR3 DNA sequence: TGCGCCAGCAGCCAAGATCGGGTCGCGGGATCTAGGGACAATGAGCAGTTCTTC. Its translation: CASSQDRVAGSRDNEQFF.

The chain has TRBV5-1 and TRBJ1-2; D is possibly TRBD1 (5 bases). V lost 4 bases and J 0 bases, leaving 13 bases between the germline ends. CDR1 SGHRS and CDR2 YFSETQ come from the germline V gene. The CDR3 extends over 15 amino acids. This chain's CDR3 is CASSPVGGTNYGYTF. CDR3 nucleotides: TGCGCCAGCAGCCCCGTCGGGGGGACTAACTATGGCTACACCTTC.

The rearrangement uses TRBV7-9 and TRBJ2-7; D gene ambiguous. V shed 3 bases and J shed 5 bases, with 8 bases lying between them. The germline V gene has CDR1 SEHNR and CDR2 FQNEAQ (reference sequence). The CDR3 is 12 residues long. The CDR3 is CASSFPRDEQYF. CDR3 DNA sequence: TGTGCCAGCAGCTTTCCCCGGGACGAGCAGTACTTC. The entire variable domain, with the rest obtained from reference TRBV7-9 and TRBJ2-7, is as follows: DTGVSQNPRHKITKRGQNVTFRCDPISEHNRLYWYRQTLGQGPEFLTYFQNEAQLEKSRLLSDRFSAERPKGSFSTLEIQRTEQGDSAMYLCASSFPRDEQYFGPGTRLTVT.

The rearrangement uses TRBV2 and TRBJ2-2; 11 bases fit TRBD1. Losses at the gene ends were 1 base for V and 2 bases for J; bases not matched to a gene: 12. Germline-derived CDR1 and CDR2 are SNHLY and FYNNEI. The CDR3 is made up of 20 amino acids. The CDR3 DNA follows: TGTGCCAGCAGTGAAGGGATGGACAGGGGGCCATTTTCCAACACCGGGGAGCTGTTTTTT. It codes for CASSEGMDRGPFSNTGELFF.

The V and J genes are TRBV15 and TRBJ1-5; D ambiguous. CDR3 length: 15 residues. The V end lost 1 base, the J end lost 0 bases, and 7 bases lay between the germline ends. Germline CDR1 LNHNV, CDR2 YYDKDF (reference sequence). CDR3 sequence: CATSRVKNSNQPQHF. The CDR3 bases are TGTGCCACCAGCAGAGTGAAGAATAGCAATCAGCCCCAGCATTTT.

The chain links TRBV28 to TRBJ2-1; D uncertain. This CDR3 has 11 residues. CDR1 is MDHEN and CDR2 is SYDVKM in the germline V gene. Trimming took off 10 bases at V and 1 base at J, with 5 bases between the two ends. The CDR3 DNA is TGTGCCATTTCGTCCTACAATGAGCAGTTCTTC. It codes for CAISSYNEQFF.

This clone was observed a few times. The rearrangement joins TRBV19 to TRBJ1-5; D might be TRBD1 (6 bases). In germline, CDR1 is LNHDA, CDR2 SQIVND (reference sequence). Trimming cost V 7 bases and J 3 bases, with 10 bases left between them. The CDR3 consists of 13 residues. In DNA form, the CDR3 reads TGTGCCAGTACAGGGGTGGCCAATCAGCCCCAGCATTTT. Amino acid sequence: CASTGVANQPQHF.